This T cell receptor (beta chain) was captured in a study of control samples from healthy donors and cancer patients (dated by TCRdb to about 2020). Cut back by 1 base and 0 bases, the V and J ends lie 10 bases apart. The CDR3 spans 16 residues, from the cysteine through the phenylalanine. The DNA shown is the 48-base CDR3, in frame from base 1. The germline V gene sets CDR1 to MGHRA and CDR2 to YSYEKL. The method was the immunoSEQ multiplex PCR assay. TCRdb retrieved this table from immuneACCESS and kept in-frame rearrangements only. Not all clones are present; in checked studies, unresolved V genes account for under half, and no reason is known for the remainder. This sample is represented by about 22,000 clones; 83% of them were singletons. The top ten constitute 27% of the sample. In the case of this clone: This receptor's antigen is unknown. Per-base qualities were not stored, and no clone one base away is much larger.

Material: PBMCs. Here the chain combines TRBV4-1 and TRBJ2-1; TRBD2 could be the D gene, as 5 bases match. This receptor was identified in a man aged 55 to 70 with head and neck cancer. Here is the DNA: TGCGCCAGCAGCCAAGGAGCGGCACTCTCCTACAATGAGCAGTTCTTC. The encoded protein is CASSQGAALSYNEQFF.